The 29 T cell receptor beta chains in this list originate from one sample, sequenced in a study of blood T cell repertoires in COVID-19. The assay was immunoSEQ multiplex PCR, and TCRdb's table has in-frame clones only and misses some. The sample comprises around 290,000 clones, roughly 86% of which are singletons, and about 2.7% rests with the top ten. Sequenced: PBMCs or T cells enriched from blood (not recorded which). The receptors were gathered from a woman in her late teens or twenties who had recovered from COVID-19.

The count of this clone is one. The chain links TRBV9 to TRBJ2-2, with a possible D match to TRBD1 (6 bases). This CDR3 has 23 residues. V lost 3 bases and J 6 bases, leaving 39 bases between the germline ends. CDR1 and CDR2 from the germline V gene are SGDLS and YYNGEE. Written as DNA, the CDR3 is TGTGCCAGCAGCGATCACCTGGGGAAAATTGGCGGACAGTCTACAACCTCCGCCGGGGAGCTGTTTTTT. Translating gives CASSDHLGKIGGQSTTSAGELFF. Variable domain in full (rest from reference TRBV9 and TRBJ2-2): DSGVTQTPKHLITATGQRVTLRCSPRSGDLSVYWYQQSLDQGLQFLIQYYNGEERAKGNILERFSAQQFPDLHSELNLSSLELGDSALYFCASSDHLGKIGGQSTTSAGELFFGEGSRLTVL.

This clone was seen more than once but under ten times. The chain has TRBV11-2 and TRBJ2-7; possibly TRBD2 for D (6 bases). The CDR3 is 14 residues long. V lost 0 bases, J lost 6 bases, and 12 bases lay in between. CDR1 is SGHAT and CDR2 is FQNNGV in the germline V gene. DNA for the CDR3: TGTGCCAGCAGCTTAGAACGCGGGGCGGGCGAGCAGTACTTC. Amino acids: CASSLERGAGEQYF.

This clone appeared once. V and J are TRBV19 and TRBJ1-3; a weak D match, TRBD1 (5 bases). This CDR3 contains 13 residues. Trimming left V 4 bases short and J 3 bases short, with 7 bases between. CDR1 and CDR2 from the germline V gene are LNHDA and SQIVND (reference sequence). DNA of the CDR3: TGTGCCAGTAGTACCCAGGGTGGAAACACCATATATTTT. Protein product: CASSTQGGNTIYF.

The chain has TRBV7-9 and TRBJ1-1; D is uncertain. Germline values: CDR1 SEHNR, CDR2 FQNEAQ (reference sequence). The CDR3 has 12 residues. Trimming pared 2 bases from V and 6 bases from J, leaving 7 bases between. Written as DNA, the CDR3 is TGTGCCAGCAGCTTATCGTCGGCTGAAGCTTTCTTT. This encodes CASSLSSAEAFF.

This chain connects TRBV3-1 (or the pseudogene TRBV3-2) to TRBJ2-1; 8 nucleotides line up with TRBD2. CDR1 and CDR2 from the germline V gene are LGHDT and YNNKEL (reference sequence). The trim removed 6 bases at V and 6 bases at J, leaving 10 bases unmatched. This CDR3 region has 15 residues. The CDR3 is CASRHLGGALNEQFF. The CDR3 DNA sequence: TGTGCCAGCAGGCACCTCGGGGGGGCTCTCAATGAGCAGTTCTTC.

This clone is a singleton in its sample. CDR3 bases: TGTGCCAGCAGCTTGATGGGGGGACAGGGAAGGGAAAAACTGTTTTTT. Protein sequence: CASSLMGGQGREKLFF. V gene TRBV5-4 combines with J gene TRBJ1-4; 9 bases line up with TRBD1. Per the germline V gene, CDR1 is SGHNT and CDR2 is YYREEE (reference sequence). The CDR3 has 16 amino acids. V shed 1 base, J shed 8 bases, and the junction held 9 bases outside the gene matches.

The chain links TRBV27 to TRBJ1-1; D is ambiguous. The germline CDR1 and CDR2 sequences are MNHEY and SMNVEV (reference sequence). V was clipped by 0 bases and J by 3 bases, with 5 bases between them. This CDR3 contains 13 residues. CDR3 DNA sequence: TGTGCCAGCAGTTTATCCAGGCACACTGAAGCTTTCTTT. Its translation is CASSLSRHTEAFF.

The genes are TRBV5-5 and TRBJ1-5, with unresolved D. Trimming took 5 bases from V and 0 from J, leaving 9 bases between them. Germline CDR1 reads SGHKS; CDR2 reads YYEKEE (reference sequence). This CDR3 is built from 14 residues. In DNA, the CDR3 is TGTGCCAGCAGTTCCTATGATAGCAATCAGCCCCAGCATTTT. Translated: CASSSYDSNQPQHF.

There are a few counts of this clone. The sample has other DNA sequences that encode this CDR3 too. The J gene is TRBJ2-3, the V gene TRBV5-1; D possibly corresponds to TRBD1 (6 bases). Trimming left V 0 bases short and J 0 bases short, with 8 bases between. Germline assignment: CDR1 SGHRS and CDR2 YFSETQ. There are 15 residues in the CDR3. Here the CDR3 DNA reads TGCGCCAGCAGCTTGGACAGGGCTAGCACAGATACGCAGTATTTT. It is translated as CASSLDRASTDTQYF.

V and J are TRBV11-2 and TRBJ1-2; no clear D gene. V lost 2 bases to trimming and J lost 2 bases, with 6 bases between them. The germline V gene has CDR1 SGHAT and CDR2 FQNNGV. The CDR3 totals 13 residues. CDR3 sequence reads: CASSLHTNYGYTF. DNA for the CDR3: TGTGCCAGCAGCTTACACACAAACTATGGCTACACCTTC.

The chain joins TRBV19 to TRBJ1-6, with TRBD1 identical over 8 bases. Looked up from germline, CDR1 is LNHDA and CDR2 is SQIVND (reference sequence). CDR3 length equals 14 residues. V was pared by 3 bases and J by 10 bases, with 5 bases of the junction left unmatched. For the CDR3, the DNA is TGTGCCAGTAGTATTACAGGGGGAGGGTCACCCCTCCACTTT. As protein: CASSITGGGSPLHF.

The CDR3 bases are TGTGCCAGCATTGGACTGAACTCCTACGAGCAGTACTTC. Translating gives CASIGLNSYEQYF. The gene calls are TRBV28 and TRBJ2-7, with a possible D match to TRBD2 (5 bases). Trimming cost V 7 bases and J 0 bases, with 10 bases left between them. CDR1 is MDHEN and CDR2 is SYDVKM in the germline V gene. CDR3 length equals 13 residues.

The J gene is TRBJ2-3, the V gene TRBV12-3 or TRBV12-4; D is uncertain. Trimming left V 7 bases short and J 0 bases short, with 8 bases between. This CDR3 contains 13 residues. CDR3 DNA sequence: TGTGCCAGCACCCTCTCTAGCACAGATACGCAGTATTTT. This encodes CASTLSSTDTQYF.

In DNA, the CDR3 is TGTGCCAGCAGCTGGCCCGCAGCAGCGGGTAGCAGCACAGATACGCAGTATTTT. Protein sequence: CASSWPAAAGSSTDTQYF. The rearrangement uses TRBV7-6 and TRBJ2-3; D possibly corresponds to TRBD2 (6 bases). This CDR3 spans 18 amino acids. CDR1 and CDR2 from the germline V gene are SGHVS and FNYEAQ. Trimming took 4 bases from V and 0 from J, leaving 20 bases between them.

This rearrangement joins TRBV2 to TRBJ1-2; unclear D gene. Germline V CDR1 and CDR2: SNHLY, FYNNEI. The CDR3 totals 15 residues. V was pared by 0 bases and J by 4 bases, with 12 bases between. This CDR3 is CASSEAAGGSYGYTF. CDR3 in DNA: TGTGCCAGCAGTGAAGCGGCAGGTGGGAGCTATGGCTACACCTTC.

This rearrangement joins TRBV6-5 to TRBJ1-4; possible D gene TRBD1, 5 bases. V was trimmed by 7 bases and J by 12 bases, leaving 18 bases between them. The CDR3 consists of 13 residues. The V gene's germline CDR1 is MNHEY and CDR2 SVGAGI. CDR3 sequence reads: CASTSDGHRELFF. DNA for the CDR3: TGTGCCAGCACCTCGGACGGACATCGTGAACTGTTTTTT.

V and J are TRBV20-1 and TRBJ1-2, with a possible D match to TRBD1 (6 bases). Per the germline V gene, CDR1 is DFQATT and CDR2 is SNEGSKA (reference sequence). Trimming pared 3 bases from V and 2 bases from J, leaving 13 bases between. The CDR3 loop spans 14 amino acids. The CDR3 DNA follows: TGCAGTGCTAGTTTACGACAGGCGAACTATGGCTACACCTTC. Protein sequence: CSASLRQANYGYTF.

This sequence joins TRBV11-2 and TRBJ2-2; 7 bases are a match to TRBD1. The CDR3 extends over 16 amino acids. Germline V gene sequence: CDR1 SGHAT, CDR2 FQNNGV. V shed 5 bases and J 6 bases; nucleotides not matched to a gene: 12. The CDR3 DNA sequence: TGTGCCAGCAGCCTAGTGACAGGGTATCAGGCCGGGGAGCTGTTTTTT. This gives the protein CASSLVTGYQAGELFF.

This clone has at least ten counts. The chain has TRBV7-9 and TRBJ1-4; 10 nucleotides line up with TRBD1. This CDR3 comprises 15 residues. Germline loops: CDR1 SEHNR, CDR2 FQNEAQ (reference sequence). Trimming cost V 4 bases and J 8 bases; bases outside gene matches: 7. CDR3 in DNA: TGTGCCAGCAGCTCCACCGGGACAGGGGCCGAAAAACTGTTTTTT. This translates into CASSSTGTGAEKLFF.

This clone was recorded only once. This rearrangement joins TRBV5-1 to TRBJ2-3; TRBD1 might be the D (6 bases). Per the germline V gene, CDR1 is SGHRS and CDR2 is YFSETQ. The V gene lost 4 bases and the J gene lost 2 bases, with 11 bases spanning the gap. The CDR3 is 14 amino acids. The CDR3: CASSIQGATDTQYF. In DNA, the CDR3 is TGCGCCAGCAGCATACAGGGAGCCACAGATACGCAGTATTTT. Variable domain in full (rest from reference TRBV5-1 and TRBJ2-3): KAGVTQTPRYLIKTRGQQVTLSCSPISGHRSVSWYQQTPGQGLQFLFEYFSETQRNKGNFPGRFSGRQFSNSRSEMNVSTLELGDSALYLCASSIQGATDTQYFGPGTRLTVL.

This sequence joins TRBV9 and TRBJ2-1, with 9 bases identical to TRBD2. CDR1 SGDLS and CDR2 YYNGEE come from the germline V gene. This CDR3 is 14 amino acids long. V gave up 7 bases and J gave up 8 bases; unmatched junction bases: 10. CDR3 sequence reads: CASRGPAGGDEQFF. As DNA, the CDR3 is TGTGCCAGCCGAGGACCAGCGGGAGGTGATGAGCAGTTCTTC.

The rearrangement links TRBV12-5 to TRBJ1-2, with 12 positions matching TRBD1. Losses at the gene ends were 6 bases for V and 6 bases for J; bases not matched to a gene: 8. Germline V lookup: CDR1 LGHNT, CDR2 FRNRAP. The CDR3 has 15 residues. This CDR3 is CASGSPGQGADGYTF. The CDR3 DNA reads as TGTGCTAGTGGATCACCGGGACAGGGGGCGGATGGCTACACCTTC.

The chain combines TRBV5-4 with TRBJ2-1, with D possibly matching TRBD1 (5 bases). This CDR3 has 14 amino acids. V lost 2 bases and J 8 bases, leaving 14 bases between the germline ends. CDR1 and CDR2 from the germline V gene are SGHNT and YYREEE (reference sequence). CDR3 loop: CASSLGVHGDEQFF. The DNA of the CDR3 is TGTGCCAGCAGCTTAGGGGTCCATGGGGATGAGCAGTTCTTC.

V usage is TRBV7-9 and J usage is TRBJ2-1; 7 bases are a match to TRBD1. Trimming at V came to 5 bases and at J to 5 bases, leaving 18 bases not matched to a gene. Germline assignment: CDR1 SEHNR and CDR2 FQNEAQ (reference sequence). The CDR3 is made up of 18 amino acids. The CDR3 is CASSPRPLGTDSHNEQFF. The DNA of the CDR3 is TGTGCCAGCAGCCCAAGACCCCTTGGGACAGATTCTCACAATGAGCAGTTCTTC.

The gene calls are TRBV11-3 and TRBJ2-6; weak D call: TRBD2 (6 bases). The V end was cut by 5 bases, the J end by 3 bases, with 14 bases between. Germline-derived CDR1 and CDR2 are SGHNT and YENEEA. CDR3 size: 16 residues. The CDR3, as DNA: TGTGCCAGCAGCCCCCTTGGGGGGTTTGGGGCCAACGTCCTGACTTTC. Translation gives CASSPLGGFGANVLTF.

The J gene is TRBJ2-7, the V gene TRBV2; 11 nucleotides agree with TRBD1. The CDR3 runs to 16 residues. CDR1 and CDR2 from the germline V gene are SNHLY and FYNNEI. V lost 2 bases, J lost 4 bases, and 7 bases stayed unmatched. As DNA, the CDR3 is TGTGCCAGCAGTGAATTTCCGGGACAGGGGGGGTACGAGCAGTACTTC. It yields the protein CASSEFPGQGGYEQYF.

This clone has only a few counts. The J gene is TRBJ2-1, the V gene TRBV11-1, with TRBD2 as a possible D gene (5 bases). The germline V gene encodes CDR1 SGHAT and CDR2 FQDESV (reference sequence). The V end was cut by 2 bases, the J end by 6 bases, with 14 bases between. The CDR3 totals 15 residues. The CDR3 protein is CASSLSGKKGNEQFF. The CDR3 nucleotides are TGTGCCAGCAGCTTAAGCGGAAAAAAAGGCAATGAGCAGTTCTTC.

The chain combines TRBV29-1 with TRBJ1-3; 8 bases align to TRBD1. After removal of 7 bases from V and 0 bases from J, the junction contained 5 bases not matched to a gene. There are 14 residues in the CDR3. The germline CDR1 and CDR2 sequences are SQVTM and ANQGSEA. The CDR3 region has the DNA TGCAGCGCATCAGACAGGGGCTCTGGAAACACCATATATTTT. It translates to CSASDRGSGNTIYF.

The rearrangement links TRBV5-4 to TRBJ1-2, with D possibly being TRBD1 (6 bases). The CDR3 covers 13 residues. CDR1 and CDR2 from the germline V gene are SGHNT and YYREEE (reference sequence). V lost 5 bases to trimming and J lost 1 base, with 9 bases between them. The CDR3 here is CASRQGYNYGYTF. CDR3 DNA: TGTGCCAGCAGACAGGGATATAACTATGGCTACACCTTC.